This is a list of T cell receptor beta chains from one sample in a study of technical replicates of blood from a few donors. This table comes from immunoSEQ multiplex PCR, and its TCRdb copy is limited to in-frame clones, with some not included. The sample yields around 69,000 clones, more than 75% seen once. The sequencing sample was made of PBMCs. The origin of the receptors is a human donor in good health. Some clones in this sample may be carry-over from other donors' samples. The CDR3 runs from the conserved cysteine through the conserved F or W. Fields, in order: D gene, V gene, J gene, CDR3 protein. A D gene is named only where the DNA matches it firmly.

TRBD2,TRBV5-6,TRBJ2-7,CASSNTGTRYEQYF
-,TRBV2,TRBJ1-5,CASLEGRGQPQHF
TRBD1,TRBV18,TRBJ2-7,CASSRNHMTGGGEQYF
TRBD1,TRBV5-4,TRBJ2-7,CASSLGAGQGSYEQYF
-,TRBV30,TRBJ2-1,CAWSVFGSMKQFF
TRBD1,TRBV7-9,TRBJ1-4,CASSFDRGGEKLFF
-,TRBV5-4,TRBJ1-3,CASSLAGTLRNTIYF
TRBD2,TRBV9,TRBJ2-3,CASSSTSASTDTQYF
TRBD2,TRBV19,TRBJ2-7,CASRASGGTYEQYF
TRBD2,TRBV7-9,TRBJ2-4,CASTGGGGNIQYF
TRBD2,TRBV7-2,TRBJ2-1,CASSLGLAGVRNEQFF
-,TRBV5-4,TRBJ2-3,CASSPAGSGTDTQYF
TRBD2,TRBV7-9,TRBJ2-1,CASSFLAGGDNEQFF
-,TRBV15,TRBJ1-1,CATSRKRGWNTEAFF
-,TRBV5-4,TRBJ1-6,CASSLQGSDNSPLHF
TRBD2,TRBV6-1,TRBJ2-1,CASRKTSGGSYEQFF
-,TRBV5-4,TRBJ1-1,CASSSRAMNTEAFF
-,TRBV7-9,TRBJ2-3,CASSLAADTQYF
-,TRBV5-1,TRBJ2-1,CASSLGPGVYNEQFF
-,TRBV9,TRBJ2-1,CASSAGFAYNEQFF
TRBD1,TRBV27,TRBJ1-6,CASSLHGTGVYNSPLHF
TRBD1,TRBV5-1,TRBJ2-3,CASSAGGYTDTQYF
TRBD1,TRBV30,TRBJ2-7,CAWSVGGSYEQYF
-,TRBV4-3,TRBJ1-3,CASSQGSRASGNTIYF
-,TRBV6-5,TRBJ2-1,CASTGGYNEQFF
-,TRBV7-2,TRBJ2-1,CATSFGGEQFF
TRBD1,TRBV7-9,TRBJ2-1,CASSLGQGSYNEQFF
TRBD2,TRBV7-2,TRBJ2-1,CASSTGLAGMYEQFF
-,TRBV19,TRBJ2-7,CASSTEGGVTPYEQYF
-,TRBV1,TRBJ2-1,CTSSQETSIDEQFF
TRBD1,TRBV6-1,TRBJ1-2,CASRDNQGAYTF
-,TRBV2,TRBJ1-6,CASSAGGYNSPLHF
-,TRBV6-1,TRBJ1-5,CASRVEFSNQPQHF
TRBD1,TRBV6-1,TRBJ2-3,CASRGDRGNTDTQYF
TRBD2,TRBV13,TRBJ2-1,CASSFGGGGYNEQFF
TRBD2,TRBV18,TRBJ2-1,CASSALPGLAANEQFF
-,TRBV5-8,TRBJ1-5,CASSLTANQPQHF
TRBD2,TRBV4-1,TRBJ2-5,CASSQGSGGWETQYF
-,TRBV7-6,TRBJ1-1,CASSLGQNTEAFF
-,TRBV4-2,TRBJ1-1,CASSQVFRDTEAFF
TRBD2,TRBV7-8,TRBJ2-7,CASSLSSGTYEQYF
-,TRBV7-9,TRBJ2-3,CASSGPLGADTQYF
-,TRBV5-1,TRBJ2-3,CASSPSGDTQYF
TRBD2,TRBV27,TRBJ2-1,CASSLSSLAGYNEQFF
-,TRBV7-2,TRBJ2-4,CASSLGGRWENIQYF
-,TRBV30,TRBJ2-2,CAWTTSTWPGELFF
TRBD2,TRBV6-5,TRBJ2-7,CASAQTGTSDEQYF
-,TRBV11-2,TRBJ2-1,CASSSLAPSSYNEQFF
TRBD1,TRBV7-2,TRBJ2-1,CASSLESQGRQFF
TRBD2,TRBV7-9,TRBJ2-7,CASSLYSGGPFSYEQYF
-,TRBV5-1,TRBJ1-5,CASSSGVNQPQHF
-,TRBV7-9,TRBJ1-5,CASSIDSQPQHF
-,TRBV6-1,TRBJ1-4,CASSVTRVEKLFF
TRBD2,TRBV29-1,TRBJ2-5,CSVILAGWQETQYF